The 16 T cell receptor beta chains below all came from one sample that was sequenced in a study of OX40 agonist ivuxolimab in advanced cancers. Receptor amplification or capture employed the immunoSEQ multiplex PCR assay. TCRdb provides this immuneACCESS table in a form limited to in-frame rearrangements. Some clones are lacking; in checked studies, under half of them reflect an unresolved V gene, and why the rest are absent is not known. The sample table records roughly 23,000 clones; roughly 81% of these occur just once. Under 40% of the sample is held by the ten biggest clonotypes. The sequencing used CD4+ or CD8+ T cells sorted from blood, collected in a trial of the OX40 agonist ivuxolimab. The receptors shown here come from an adult with an advanced solid tumor such as melanoma, head and neck, liver or kidney cancer.

This clone has only a few counts. The gene calls are TRBV10-3 and TRBJ1-2; D perhaps matches TRBD1 (5 bases). The CDR3 length is 13 residues. Trimming stripped 8 bases from V and 8 bases from J, with 18 bases between. Germline assignment: CDR1 ENHRY and CDR2 SYGVKD. CDR3 sequence: CAIDGTDRGGYTF. DNA for the CDR3: TGTGCCATCGACGGGACCGACCGAGGGGGCTACACCTTC.

The chain carries TRBV18 and TRBJ2-4; the match to TRBD2 covers 7 bases. Looked up from germline, CDR1 is KGHSH and CDR2 is LQKENI. V shed 2 bases, J shed 1 base, and the junction held 14 bases outside the gene matches. CDR3 length equals 19 residues. In nucleotides, the CDR3 is TGTGCCAGCTCACCAGGGGAGGGCAAAGCGGGTTTCGCCAAAAACATTCAGTACTTC. It encodes CASSPGEGKAGFAKNIQYF.

The chain combines TRBV4-2 with TRBJ1-1; D gene uncertain. CDR1 LGHNA and CDR2 YNFKEQ come from the germline V gene. This CDR3 is built from 15 residues. With 1 base removed from V and 5 bases from J, the gap between germline ends came to 14 bases. The CDR3 region has the DNA TGTGCCAGCAGCCAAGGGCACAACCCAAGGACTGAAGCTTTCTTT. This codes for CASSQGHNPRTEAFF.

The chain joins TRBV18 to TRBJ1-5; 7 bases align to TRBD1. The CDR3 runs to 14 residues. With V trimmed by 2 bases and J by 5 bases, 3 bases remained unmatched. CDR1 KGHSH and CDR2 LQKENI come from the germline V gene. The CDR3 reads CASSPGTGDQPQHF. CDR3 bases: TGTGCCAGCTCACCAGGAACAGGGGATCAGCCCCAGCATTTT.

CDR3 residues: CASSVDGTSGNTIYF. CDR3 nucleotide sequence: TGTGCCAGCAGCGTAGACGGGACGTCTGGAAACACCATATATTTT. The rearrangement uses TRBV9 and TRBJ1-3, with D possibly being TRBD1 (5 bases). Germline-derived CDR1 and CDR2 are SGDLS and YYNGEE. There are 15 residues in the CDR3. Trimming took off 0 bases at V and 1 base at J, with 8 bases between the two ends.

The chain uses TRBV5-5 and TRBJ1-1, with TRBD1 matching 7 bases. The CDR3 is 13 residues long. Germline values: CDR1 SGHKS, CDR2 YYEKEE (reference sequence). V shed 4 bases, J shed 6 bases, and the junction held 6 bases outside the gene matches. The CDR3 loop is CASSVGQAAEAFF. In DNA form, the CDR3 reads TGTGCCAGCAGCGTTGGACAGGCGGCTGAAGCTTTCTTT.

V and J are TRBV18 and TRBJ2-3, with 7 bases matching TRBD1. The CDR3 length is 15 residues. Trimming cost V 0 bases and J 5 bases; bases outside gene matches: 5. Germline values: CDR1 KGHSH, CDR2 LQKENI. Written as DNA, the CDR3 is TGTGCCAGCTCACCACCGCGACAGGGAGTAGATACGCAGTATTTT. Protein: CASSPPRQGVDTQYF. The full variable domain, its missing parts supplied by reference TRBV18 and TRBJ2-3, is NAGVMQNPRHLVRRRGQEARLRCSPMKGHSHVYWYRQLPEEGLKFMVYLQKENIIDESGMPKERFSAEFPKEGPSILRIQQVVRGDSAAYFCASSPPRQGVDTQYFGPGTRLTVL.

The chain joins TRBV9 to TRBJ2-2, with 7 positions matching TRBD2. Germline lookup yields CDR1 SGDLS and CDR2 YYNGEE. The CDR3 covers 14 residues. Unmatched junction bases numbered 8, after V lost 5 bases and J lost 7 bases. The CDR3 loop reads CASRPGGYGGELFF. The CDR3 bases are TGTGCCAGCAGGCCGGGGGGTTATGGCGGGGAGCTGTTTTTT.

The chain employs TRBV19 and TRBJ1-1, with TRBD1 as a possible D gene (5 bases). Germline V gives CDR1 LNHDA, CDR2 SQIVND (reference sequence). With 8 bases removed from V and 1 base from J, the gap between germline ends came to 11 bases. The CDR3 is 13 amino acids. The CDR3 DNA is TGTGCCAGTCGGGCAGGGAGGAACACTGAAGCTTTCTTT. Its protein is CASRAGRNTEAFF.

In this sample, this clone turned up once. The genes are TRBV28 and TRBJ2-7; D ambiguous. This CDR3 contains 16 residues. CDR1 and CDR2 (germline): MDHEN, SYDVKM. Trimming removed 6 bases from V and 0 bases from J, with 18 bases in between. CDR3 in amino acids: CASSPSTARSSYEQYF. CDR3 sequence (DNA): TGTGCCAGCAGCCCCTCTACAGCGAGGAGCTCCTACGAGCAGTACTTC.

The chain uses TRBV6-5 and TRBJ2-5, with TRBD1 matching over 7 bases. The CDR3 spans 14 residues. V was pared by 4 bases and J by 4 bases, with 6 bases of the junction left unmatched. Germline CDR1 reads MNHEY; CDR2 reads SVGAGI. The CDR3: CASSLTPGGETQYF. CDR3 DNA sequence: TGTGCCAGCAGTTTGACCCCAGGGGGAGAGACCCAGTACTTC.

The chain uses TRBV10-2 and TRBJ2-1, with 10 bases lining up with TRBD2. From germline, CDR1 is WSHSY and CDR2 SAAADI. The CDR3 contains 14 residues. V trimming: 5 bases; J trimming: 8 bases; junction bases outside the gene matches: 6. The CDR3 protein is CASSPLAGGHEQFF. DNA of the CDR3: TGCGCCAGCAGTCCTTTAGCGGGAGGACATGAGCAGTTCTTC.

This sequence joins TRBV5-5 and TRBJ1-2, with D possibly matching TRBD1 (5 bases). The V end lost 6 bases, the J end lost 4 bases, and 13 bases lay between the germline ends. Germline CDR1 SGHKS, CDR2 YYEKEE (reference sequence). The CDR3 has 13 residues. The CDR3 protein is CASTSGQPYGYTF. DNA for the CDR3: TGTGCCAGCACCTCGGGGCAGCCCTATGGCTACACCTTC.

The chain carries TRBV9 and TRBJ1-1; D uncertain. Per germline, CDR1 SGDLS and CDR2 YYNGEE. V was pared by 3 bases and J by 6 bases, with 6 bases between. This CDR3 is 11 amino acids long. The CDR3: CASSEGSEAFF. CDR3 sequence (DNA): TGTGCCAGCAGCGAAGGGTCTGAAGCTTTCTTT. The full variable domain, with the rest looked up from reference TRBV9 and TRBJ1-1, is DSGVTQTPKHLITATGQRVTLRCSPRSGDLSVYWYQQSLDQGLQFLIQYYNGEERAKGNILERFSAQQFPDLHSELNLSSLELGDSALYFCASSEGSEAFFGQGTRLTVV.

This chain uses TRBV10-1 with TRBJ2-3, with D uncertain. The CDR3 has 14 residues. Germline loops: CDR1 WNHNN, CDR2 SYGVQD (reference sequence). Deletions cut 3 bases from V and 6 bases from J, with 13 bases between. The CDR3: CASSDSKPRDTQYF. CDR3 DNA sequence: TGCGCCAGCAGTGATTCCAAACCACGCGATACGCAGTATTTT.

The chain links TRBV5-6 to TRBJ2-3; 8 bases are a match to TRBD2. J lost 3 bases, V lost 5 bases, and 11 bases had no gene match. Germline V gene lookup returns CDR1 SGHDT and CDR2 YYEEEE. This CDR3 region has 16 residues. CDR3 sequence reads: CASSRRATGGTDTQYF. CDR3 DNA sequence: TGTGCCAGCAGTAGGCGGGCTACGGGAGGGACAGATACGCAGTATTTT. Using reference TRBV5-6 and TRBJ2-3 for the parts outside the CDR3, the full variable domain is DAGVTQSPTHLIKTRGQQVTLRCSPKSGHDTVSWYQQALGQGPQFIFQYYEEEERQRGNFPDRFSGHQFPNYSSELNVNALLLGDSALYLCASSRRATGGTDTQYFGPGTRLTVL.